Sequencing of this TCR beta chain was carried out in a study of spatial heterogeneity in lung cancer. In the case of this clonotype: A junction end diverges from the germline sequence, so it may reflect a read error.

Time point meaning: sample taken at primary tumor resection. Tumor, nontumor lung or frozen PBMC supplied whole RNA, sequenced without sorting. The donors comprised about 69 untreated early-stage non-small cell lung cancer patients. The length of the CDR3 is 15 residues. Looked up from germline, CDR1 is SGHVS and CDR2 is FQNEAQ. Using its own MiXCR run on the 5' RACE reads, TCRdb lists one record per CDR3 protein. Here the sample spans some 41,000 distinct CDR3 sequences, roughly 7.1% being singletons. The TCR originated in a female donor with early-stage non-small cell lung cancer. This material consisted of PBMCs, taken at surgery. This sequence joins TRBV7-8 and TRBJ1-2; TRBD1 matches at 9 bases. The CDR3 loop reads CASSLAGQGLYCYTF. The CDR3 DNA reads as TGTGCCAGCAGCTTAGCCGGACAGGGGCTCTATTGCTACACCTTC. Based on the CDR3 plus reference TRBV7-8 and TRBJ1-2, the full variable domain is GAGVSQSPRYKVAKRGQDVALRCDPISGHVSLFWYQQALGQGPEFLTYFQNEAQLDKSGLPSDRFFAERPEGSVSTLKIQRTQQEDSAVYLCASSLAGQGLYCYTFGSGTRLTVV.